A single sample gave rise to the 22 T cell receptor beta chains below, sequenced in a study of T-cell reconstitution after alpha-beta-depleted transplantation in children. Preparation of the TCRbeta library used unique molecular identifiers. TCRdb passed the PCR reads through MiXCR, listing each CDR3 protein once. The table shows 440,000 or so distinct CDR3 sequences, with roughly 11% occurring only once. Sequencing was performed on PBMCs from the stem cell graft donor, taken from the stem cell graft. The receptors stem from a human donor who donated a stem cell graft to a child with acute myeloid leukemia.

Only a few counts were recorded for this clonotype. The chain combines TRBV12-3 or TRBV12-4 with TRBJ2-3; TRBD2 is a possible D gene (7 bases). V lost 2 bases, J lost 3 bases, and 12 bases lay in between. The CDR3 extends over 15 amino acids. The CDR3 nucleotides are TGTGCCAGCAGTTTACAGCGGGGACAAACAGATACGCAGTATTTT. Translated, it gives CASSLQRGQTDTQYF.

This clonotype has more than one count but fewer than ten. This chain connects TRBV4-3 to TRBJ2-1; TRBD2 is a possible D gene (6 bases). V shed 3 bases and J shed 2 bases, with 11 bases lying between them. Germline CDR1 and CDR2: LGHNA and YSLEER. CDR3 size: 15 residues. CDR3 DNA sequence: TGCGCCAGCAGCCAGATAGCGGTAACCTACAATGAGCAGTTCTTC. This codes for CASSQIAVTYNEQFF.

Written as DNA, the CDR3 is TGTGCCAGCAGCCTTCAAGCGGGAGCAGAGAGCGAGCAGTACTTC. Amino acids: CASSLQAGAESEQYF. This rearrangement joins TRBV4-2 to TRBJ2-7, with 8 bases that match TRBD2. V gave up 4 bases and J gave up 6 bases; unmatched junction bases: 11. The CDR3 consists of 15 residues. Germline CDR1 is LGHNA and CDR2 is YNFKEQ.

The table lists this clonotype with a few counts. The chain links TRBV25-1 to TRBJ2-3; D might be TRBD2 (7 bases). CDR3 length: 13 amino acids. V was trimmed by 3 bases and J by 6 bases, leaving 10 bases between them. Germline V gives CDR1 MGHDK, CDR2 SYGVNS. Here the CDR3 reads CASSEGGGDTQYF. DNA for the CDR3: TGTGCCAGCAGTGAGGGAGGGGGGGATACGCAGTATTTT.

This clonotype was seen ten or more times. The V call is TRBV20-1, the J call TRBJ2-7, with 9 bases fitting TRBD1. V shed 0 bases and J 3 bases; nucleotides not matched to a gene: 3. The germline V gene has CDR1 DFQATT and CDR2 SNEGSKA (reference sequence). This CDR3 is 14 amino acids long. The CDR3 region is CSARDPTGGYEQYF. For the CDR3, the DNA is TGCAGTGCTAGAGATCCGACAGGGGGCTACGAGCAGTACTTC.

This sequence joins TRBV5-1 and TRBJ2-3; D call uncertain. This CDR3 spans 16 amino acids. Germline loops: CDR1 SGHRS, CDR2 YFSETQ. V lost 0 bases to trimming and J lost 0 bases, with 11 bases between them. In DNA form, the CDR3 reads TGCGCCAGCAGCTTGGGCGCAGAAACTAGCACAGATACGCAGTATTTT. It specifies CASSLGAETSTDTQYF.

The chain employs TRBV4-1 and TRBJ2-1; 12 nucleotides align to TRBD2. Germline trimming cut 0 bases from V and 9 bases from J; bases unmatched to any gene: 9. The germline V gene has CDR1 MGHRA and CDR2 YSYEKL. CDR3 length: 17 residues. The CDR3: CASSQDLAGGQVSEQFF. CDR3 DNA: TGCGCCAGCAGCCAAGATCTAGCGGGGGGGCAAGTGAGTGAGCAGTTCTTC.

This clonotype was seen ten or more times. The rearrangement links TRBV5-1 to TRBJ2-6; a possible D gene is TRBD2 (5 bases). The V gene lost 5 bases and the J gene lost 4 bases, with 13 bases spanning the gap. Germline V gives CDR1 SGHRS, CDR2 YFSETQ. The CDR3 covers 15 residues. CDR3 residues: CASRHELAGANVLTF. The CDR3 region has the DNA TGCGCCAGCAGACACGAGTTAGCGGGGGCCAACGTCCTGACTTTC. Together with reference TRBV5-1 and TRBJ2-6, the CDR3 gives the full variable domain: KAGVTQTPRYLIKTRGQQVTLSCSPISGHRSVSWYQQTPGQGLQFLFEYFSETQRNKGNFPGRFSGRQFSNSRSEMNVSTLELGDSALYLCASRHELAGANVLTFGAGSRLTVL.

The chain joins TRBV5-6 to TRBJ2-3, with TRBD2 matching over 7 bases. Germline loops: CDR1 SGHDT, CDR2 YYEEEE. V gave up 4 bases and J gave up 4 bases; unmatched junction bases: 3. The CDR3 is 13 amino acids. CDR3 region: CASSNAGADTQYF. CDR3 bases: TGTGCCAGCAGCAACGCGGGGGCAGATACGCAGTATTTT.

Worth noting for this clonotype: One end of the junction fails to match germline, which may point to a read error. This chain connects TRBV10-3 to TRBJ2-7, with D unresolved. Germline V gene data show CDR1 as ENHRY and CDR2 as SYGVKD. This CDR3 has 13 amino acids. The CDR3 DNA reads as TGTGCCATCAGCGAGTCTGTGTACGGCGAGCAGTACTTC. This gives the protein CAISESVYGEQYF.

This clonotype was detected ten times or more. This chain uses TRBV20-1 with TRBJ2-3; the D gene is possibly TRBD2 (7 bases). Trimming removed 6 bases from V and 0 bases from J, with 10 bases in between. CDR3 length: 13 amino acids. Germline assignment: CDR1 DFQATT and CDR2 SNEGSKA (reference sequence). The CDR3 region is CSAGGGSTDTQYF. For the CDR3, the DNA is TGCAGTGCGGGCGGGGGCAGCACAGATACGCAGTATTTT.

This clonotype was detected a few times. The rearrangement joins TRBV5-8 to TRBJ1-1; 8 bases map to TRBD1. Trimming took 4 bases from V and 1 from J; bases not matched to a gene: 6. CDR1 and CDR2 from the germline V gene are SGHTS and YDEGEE. This CDR3 spans 15 amino acids. The CDR3 region is CASSLPGTGNTEAFF. Written as DNA, the CDR3 is TGTGCCAGCAGCCTCCCTGGGACAGGGAACACTGAAGCTTTCTTT.

This clonotype turned up a few times. The chain couples TRBV9 to TRBJ2-7, with TRBD2 identical over 9 bases. CDR3 length: 13 amino acids. The V gene end was trimmed by 4 bases and the J gene end by 3 bases; junction bases not matched to a gene: 2. The germline V gene encodes CDR1 SGDLS and CDR2 YYNGEE. CDR3 sequence: CASSPAGGYEQYF. CDR3 DNA: TGTGCCAGCAGCCCAGCGGGGGGCTACGAGCAGTACTTC.

This clonotype came up a few times. V and J are TRBV27 and TRBJ2-7; D possibly corresponds to TRBD1 (5 bases). With 6 bases removed from V and 4 bases from J, the gap between germline ends came to 16 bases. Per germline, CDR1 MNHEY and CDR2 SMNVEV (reference sequence). This CDR3 region has 14 residues. CDR3 sequence: CASSPSGFPYEQYV. CDR3 DNA sequence: TGTGCCAGCAGCCCCTCAGGGTTCCCATACGAGCAGTACGTC.

This clonotype was detected a few times. The V call is TRBV20-1, the J call TRBJ1-1; no firm D call. The V gene lost 1 base and the J gene lost 5 bases, with 11 bases spanning the gap. Germline-derived CDR1 and CDR2 are DFQATT and SNEGSKA (reference sequence). The CDR3 covers 13 residues. CDR3 nucleotides: TGCAGTGCTAGAGCTCCTCAGAGAACTGAAGCTTTCTTT. Its protein product is CSARAPQRTEAFF.

There are a few counts of this clonotype. The genes are TRBV29-1 and TRBJ2-7; D is ambiguous. Trimming shortened V by 5 bases and J by 7 bases, and 18 bases separated the two germline ends. The CDR3 has 13 residues. The germline CDR1 and CDR2 sequences are SQVTM and ANQGSEA. The CDR3 DNA sequence: TGCAGCGTTCAACCGGGCCCAGGCCAGGAGCAGTACTTC. As protein: CSVQPGPGQEQYF.

This clonotype was counted only a few times. V is TRBV24-1 and J is TRBJ2-2; perhaps TRBD1 as D (5 bases). CDR3 length: 15 residues. Germline CDR1 and CDR2: KGHDR and SFDVKD. The V end was cut by 4 bases, the J end by 3 bases, with 11 bases between. Here the CDR3 DNA reads TGTGCCACCAGTGAGGGCAGGGTACACACCGGGGAGCTGTTTTTT. This translates into CATSEGRVHTGELFF.

This clonotype was detected a few times. The chain uses TRBV7-2 and TRBJ2-7; 14 bases fit TRBD2. With 4 bases clipped from V and 7 bases from J, the junction kept 6 bases outside the gene matches. There are 15 residues in the CDR3. Germline lookup yields CDR1 SGHTA and CDR2 FQGNSA. The CDR3 sequence is CASSSGLAGVFEQYF. As DNA, the CDR3 is TGTGCCAGCAGCTCGGGACTAGCGGGAGTATTTGAGCAGTACTTC.

The V gene is TRBV7-8, the J gene TRBJ2-3; TRBD2 is a possible D gene (5 bases). Germline V CDR1 and CDR2: SGHVS, FQNEAQ. This CDR3 spans 16 amino acids. V gave up 4 bases and J gave up 5 bases, with 19 bases separating them. CDR3 bases: TGTGCCAGCAGCTCCCTCCCCTTACGGGGTGTAGATACGCAGTATTTT. The encoded protein is CASSSLPLRGVDTQYF.

The CDR3 loop is CASSILETPNIQYF. CDR3 sequence (DNA): TGTGCCAGTAGTATATTGGAGACACCAAACATTCAGTACTTC. This rearrangement joins TRBV19 to TRBJ2-4; D remains ambiguous. CDR3 length: 14 residues. The ends were cut back, 2 bases at V and 6 bases at J, with 11 bases in the middle. Germline V gene data show CDR1 as LNHDA and CDR2 as SQIVND (reference sequence).

The V call is TRBV5-5, the J call TRBJ2-3; TRBD2 agrees at 11 bases. The CDR3 spans 17 residues. The trim removed 6 bases at V and 6 bases at J, leaving 15 bases unmatched. Germline V gene data show CDR1 as SGHKS and CDR2 as YYEKEE (reference sequence). CDR3 residues: CASTIDLRLAGKDTQYF. The CDR3 DNA reads TGTGCCAGCACTATCGATTTAAGACTAGCGGGAAAGGATACGCAGTATTTT.

The genes are TRBV12-3 or TRBV12-4 and TRBJ1-2; TRBD1 agrees at 10 bases. V lost 5 bases to trimming and J lost 3 bases; unmatched junction nucleotides: 12. This CDR3 spans 17 amino acids. The CDR3: CASSRTGQGKVYYGYTF. CDR3 DNA sequence: TGTGCCAGCAGTCGGACGGGACAGGGGAAAGTTTACTATGGCTACACCTTC.